This T cell receptor beta chain was profiled in a study of Ad26.COV2.S vaccination and SARS-CoV-2 variants. Profiled with immunoSEQ multiplex PCR; TCRdb holds only in-frame clones, not every one. The sample lists around 240,000 clones, approximately 90% occurring once. The length of the CDR3 is 12 residues. The V end lost 10 bases, the J end lost 5 bases, and 11 bases lay between the germline ends. CDR1 is MGHDK and CDR2 is SYGVNS in the germline V gene. This sample's treatment: roughly 18 received Ad26.COV2.S at low or high dose, single or two shots; 5 received placebo; per-sample allocation not given. On day 63 after the first injection, vaccine and placebo recipients gave samples.

The starting material was peripheral blood, obtained in a trial of Ad26.COV2.S vaccine versus placebo. The sequence was collected from a person aged 18-60 years who received the Ad26.COV2.S COVID-19 vaccine or a placebo. The chain is built from TRBV25-1 and TRBJ2-2; D not certain. The CDR3: CATSRLTGELFF. The CDR3 bases are TGTGCCACATCCCGACTTACCGGGGAGCTGTTTTTT.